What follows are 24 T cell receptor beta chains derived from one specimen sequenced in a study. In TCRdb, the RT-PCR reads were re-called with MiXCR into one record per CDR3 protein. Altogether about 680,000 distinct CDR3 sequences are present, 13% to 15% being singletons, with the ten largest covering 3.6%. Sequenced input: memory CD4+ T cells from blood. The source is a female donor in good health, serving as a healthy control.

J is TRBJ2-1 and V is TRBV7-3; the match to TRBD2 covers 13 bases. Trimming at V came to 2 bases and at J to 7 bases, leaving 5 bases not matched to a gene. This CDR3 region has 16 residues. Germline CDR1 is SGHTA and CDR2 is FQGTGA. The CDR3 sequence: CASSLPLAGGRNEQFF. The CDR3 coding sequence is TGTGCCAGCAGCTTACCACTAGCGGGAGGGCGGAATGAGCAGTTCTTC.

The sample holds many counts of this clonotype. The genes are TRBV12-3 or TRBV12-4 and TRBJ2-1; no definite D call. The CDR3 totals 15 residues. The V end was cut by 7 bases, the J end by 4 bases, with 17 bases between. The CDR3 DNA sequence: TGTGCCAGCAAAAGCCACCAGAACTATTACAATGAGCAGTTCTTC. This codes for CASKSHQNYYNEQFF.

This clonotype has a handful of counts. This sequence joins TRBV7-2 and TRBJ1-5; D remains ambiguous. The germline V and J ends were trimmed by 0 bases and 10 bases, with 16 bases remaining between them. The germline CDR1 and CDR2 sequences are SGHTA and FQGNSA. This CDR3 region has 15 residues. CDR3 nucleotides: TGTGCCAGCAGCTTAGCGTATGGCCCAGTAGACCCCCAGCATTTT. This translates into CASSLAYGPVDPQHF.

In its sample, this clonotype was seen many times. The chain joins TRBV4-1 to TRBJ2-1; TRBD2 aligns across 7 bases. The CDR3 is made up of 15 amino acids. Trimming removed 1 base from V and 4 bases from J; junction bases left unmatched: 4. Germline-derived CDR1 and CDR2 are MGHRA and YSYEKL. The CDR3 reads CASSQGGGIYNEQFF. DNA of the CDR3: TGCGCCAGCAGCCAAGGGGGGGGGATTTACAATGAGCAGTTCTTC.

The gene calls are TRBV9 and TRBJ2-3; 11 nucleotides line up with TRBD2. Germline CDR1 SGDLS, CDR2 YYNGEE. There are 15 residues in the CDR3. Unmatched junction bases numbered 5, after V lost 3 bases and J lost 5 bases. CDR3 residues: CASSASGLAGDTQYF. CDR3 coding DNA: TGTGCCAGCAGCGCTAGTGGACTAGCGGGAGATACGCAGTATTTT.

The table lists this clonotype with a few counts. This rearrangement joins TRBV28 to TRBJ1-6; D call uncertain. The CDR3 totals 14 residues. V gave up 2 bases and J gave up 9 bases, with 11 bases separating them. Germline V gives CDR1 MDHEN, CDR2 SYDVKM. CDR3 DNA sequence: TGTGCCAGCAGTTTAGCAGGACTGGGTTCACCCCTCCACTTT. It encodes CASSLAGLGSPLHF.

The rearrangement uses TRBV7-2 and TRBJ2-5; possible D gene TRBD2, 5 bases. The germline CDR1 and CDR2 sequences are SGHTA and FQGNSA. V was clipped by 5 bases and J by 7 bases, with 11 bases between them. The CDR3 covers 12 residues. CDR3 DNA sequence: TGTGCCAGCAGCCCTGGGAGTTGGACCCAGTACTTC. This sequence encodes CASSPGSWTQYF.

This clonotype was counted a few times. V gene TRBV20-1 combines with J gene TRBJ2-1; weak D call: TRBD1 (6 bases). CDR1 is DFQATT and CDR2 is SNEGSKA in the germline V gene (reference sequence). V was clipped by 0 bases and J by 6 bases, with 12 bases between them. The CDR3 sequence is 14 residues long. CDR3 amino acids: CSARDSGGGNEQFF. The CDR3 DNA follows: TGCAGTGCTAGAGATAGTGGGGGCGGCAATGAGCAGTTCTTC.

A few counts support this clonotype. The chain recombines TRBV11-2 with TRBJ1-2; no definite D call. The germline CDR1 and CDR2 sequences are SGHAT and FQNNGV. V lost 4 bases and J 3 bases, leaving 15 bases between the germline ends. CDR3 size: 15 residues. The CDR3 spells CASSSPTGPYYGYTF. CDR3 nucleotide sequence: TGTGCCAGCAGCTCTCCAACCGGGCCCTACTATGGCTACACCTTC.

This clonotype was seen a handful of times. The gene calls are TRBV5-1 and TRBJ1-2, with a tentative D call TRBD1 (5 bases). Deletions cut 4 bases from V and 3 bases from J, with 13 bases between. Germline V gene lookup returns CDR1 SGHRS and CDR2 YFSETQ. CDR3 length equals 14 residues. The CDR3 spells CASSQRVGDYGYTF. CDR3 coding DNA: TGCGCCAGCAGCCAGCGCGTGGGGGACTATGGCTACACCTTC.

This clonotype was counted between two and nine times. This chain uses TRBV6-1 with TRBJ1-5, with D possibly matching TRBD1 (6 bases). This CDR3 is built from 18 residues. Trimming removed 1 base from V and 4 bases from J, with 20 bases in between. Germline V gene data show CDR1 as MNHNS and CDR2 as SASEGT. CDR3 nucleotides: TGTGCCAGCAGTGAAGGGTCCCGACAGGCTAACTTTAATCAGCCCCAGCATTTT. Its translation is CASSEGSRQANFNQPQHF.

There are many counts of this clonotype. V gene TRBV20-1 combines with J gene TRBJ2-3, with D maybe TRBD1 (5 bases). CDR3 length: 13 amino acids. Looked up from germline, CDR1 is DFQATT and CDR2 is SNEGSKA (reference sequence). DNA of the CDR3: TGCGGTGTCGTATGGGGCCGTACAGATACGCAGTATTTT. This sequence encodes CGVVWGRTDTQYF.

The sample holds a few counts of this clonotype. V gene TRBV18 combines with J gene TRBJ2-7, with 10 bases lining up with TRBD2. The CDR3 extends over 15 amino acids. Germline V gene data show CDR1 as KGHSH and CDR2 as LQKENI. V was clipped by 8 bases and J by 6 bases; unmatched bases: 13. The CDR3 is CASQGLAGVSTEQYF. The CDR3 coding sequence is TGTGCCAGCCAGGGGCTAGCGGGAGTTAGCACCGAGCAGTACTTC.

The V and J genes are TRBV15 and TRBJ2-7; perhaps TRBD1 as D (6 bases). The CDR3 covers 14 residues. The germline CDR1 and CDR2 sequences are LNHNV and YYDKDF (reference sequence). The V and J ends lost 3 bases and 2 bases respectively, with 11 bases between them. The CDR3 spells CATSRTGSAYEQYF. CDR3 nucleotides: TGTGCCACCAGCAGGACAGGTAGTGCCTACGAGCAGTACTTC. Based on the CDR3 plus reference TRBV15 and TRBJ2-7, the full variable domain is DAMVIQNPRYQVTQFGKPVTLSCSQTLNHNVMYWYQQKSSQAPKLLFHYYDKDFNNEADTPDNFQSRRPNTSFCFLDIRSPGLGDTAMYLCATSRTGSAYEQYFGPGTRLTVT.

In its sample, this clonotype was seen many times. The chain combines TRBV18 with TRBJ2-5, with D perhaps assigned TRBD1 or TRBD2 (5 bases each). The germline CDR1 and CDR2 sequences are KGHSH and LQKENI. The V end lost 0 bases, the J end lost 4 bases, and 9 bases lay between the germline ends. The CDR3 is 14 amino acids. In nucleotides, the CDR3 is TGTGCCAGCTCACCACCGGGGGACGGAGAGACCCAGTACTTC. This gives the protein CASSPPGDGETQYF.

This clonotype occurred a few times. J is TRBJ2-1 and V is TRBV20-1; 8 bases are a match to TRBD2. V was pared by 0 bases and J by 8 bases, with 18 bases of the junction left unmatched. CDR1 is DFQATT, CDR2 SNEGSKA, per germline (reference sequence). The CDR3 runs to 18 residues. CDR3 amino acids: CSARDQKKFGTRYDEQFF. In nucleotides, the CDR3 is TGCAGTGCTAGAGATCAGAAGAAGTTCGGGACTAGGTACGATGAGCAGTTCTTC.

The table lists this clonotype with a few counts. V and J are TRBV7-2 and TRBJ2-1; TRBD2 matches at 10 bases. The CDR3 spans 14 residues. Germline trimming cut 7 bases from V and 4 bases from J; bases unmatched to any gene: 4. From germline, CDR1 is SGHTA and CDR2 FQGNSA. CDR3 DNA: TGTGCCAGCAAAAGGACTAGCGGTTACAATGAGCAGTTCTTC. Translating it yields CASKRTSGYNEQFF.

This clonotype was seen at least ten times. This sequence joins TRBV10-3 and TRBJ2-1; D gene ambiguous. The germline V and J ends were trimmed by 4 bases and 10 bases, with 14 bases remaining between them. Germline V gene sequence: CDR1 ENHRY, CDR2 SYGVKD. CDR3 size: 13 residues. The CDR3 is CAISVGSLPEQFF. DNA of the CDR3: TGTGCCATCAGTGTCGGCTCTCTACCCGAGCAGTTCTTC.

This chain links TRBV15 with TRBJ1-3; D may be TRBD1 (5 bases). The CDR3 runs 16 residues. In germline, CDR1 is LNHNV, CDR2 YYDKDF (reference sequence). V was clipped by 0 bases and J by 0 bases, with 9 bases between them. CDR3 amino acids: CATSRDVGLSGNTIYF. CDR3 sequence (DNA): TGTGCCACCAGCAGAGATGTGGGACTCTCTGGAAACACCATATATTTT. Full variable domain (remainder filled in from reference TRBV15 and TRBJ1-3): DAMVIQNPRYQVTQFGKPVTLSCSQTLNHNVMYWYQQKSSQAPKLLFHYYDKDFNNEADTPDNFQSRRPNTSFCFLDIRSPGLGDTAMYLCATSRDVGLSGNTIYFGEGSWLTVV.

This clonotype was counted many times. V gene TRBV7-8 combines with J gene TRBJ1-1, with 7 bases lining up with TRBD1. Per the germline V gene, CDR1 is SGHVS and CDR2 is FQNEAQ. The CDR3 loop spans 14 amino acids. With V trimmed by 4 bases and J by 6 bases, 8 bases remained unmatched. The CDR3 here is CASSSIRGPAEAFF. CDR3 bases: TGTGCCAGCAGCTCTATTAGGGGGCCCGCTGAAGCTTTCTTT.

The rearrangement links TRBV24-1 to TRBJ1-2; 10 bases are a match to TRBD1. Germline V gene sequence: CDR1 KGHDR, CDR2 SFDVKD. With V trimmed by 3 bases and J by 6 bases, 9 bases remained unmatched. The CDR3 runs 16 residues. CDR3 loop: CATSDAGPGQGNGYTF. The CDR3 region has the DNA TGTGCCACCAGTGATGCTGGACCGGGACAGGGGAATGGCTACACCTTC.

The chain uses TRBV20-1 and TRBJ2-7; perhaps TRBD2 as D (5 bases). Per the germline V gene, CDR1 is DFQATT and CDR2 is SNEGSKA (reference sequence). The CDR3 is made up of 13 amino acids. The V gene lost 0 bases and the J gene lost 3 bases, with 9 bases spanning the gap. In nucleotides, the CDR3 is TGCAGTGCTAGAGAGGACTCCTACTACGAGCAGTACTTC. Protein sequence: CSAREDSYYEQYF.

The chain is built from TRBV20-1 and TRBJ2-1, with D perhaps given as TRBD1 or TRBD2 (5 bases each). V lost 3 bases to trimming and J lost 6 bases, with 15 bases between them. The germline gives CDR1 DFQATT, CDR2 SNEGSKA (reference sequence). This CDR3 is 14 amino acids long. The CDR3, as DNA: TGCAGTGCTAGTCCCGGGACCACGGGCAATGAGCAGTTCTTC. This codes for CSASPGTTGNEQFF.

The chain links TRBV24-1 to TRBJ1-5, with 9 bases fitting TRBD1. This CDR3 region has 15 residues. Germline V CDR1 and CDR2: KGHDR, SFDVKD. Trimming removed 3 bases from V and 5 bases from J; junction bases left unmatched: 4. The CDR3 reads CATSDPTGGDQPQHF. For the CDR3, the DNA is TGTGCCACCAGTGATCCGACAGGGGGAGATCAGCCCCAGCATTTT.